The source of this TCR beta chain is a study of blood T cells in healthy people across ages. The CDR3 runs 14 residues. V was cut by 8 bases and J by 1 base, with 11 bases left in between. With a J-beta primer mix and a sample-barcoded 5' primer, a second PCR ran roughly 6 to 11 cycles. A single record per CDR3 protein comes from TCRdb applying MiXCR to the 5' RACE reads. The profile shows some 940,000 distinct CDR3 sequences, roughly 28% of them singletons. Another study also made use of these data, one on T cells of mothers and their children.

Sample: blood. The TCR was taken from a woman aged 40 to 49 in good health. J is TRBJ2-2 and V is TRBV12-3 or TRBV12-4, with D possibly matching TRBD1 (6 bases). The CDR3 nucleotides are TGTGCCAGCCTCCGGGGACAGAACACCGGGGAGCTGTTTTTT. Its translation is CASLRGQNTGELFF.